These 6 T cell receptor beta chains were sequenced from one sample in a study of memory CD4+ T cells and cytomegalovirus serostatus. This table comes from immunoSEQ multiplex PCR, and its TCRdb copy is limited to in-frame clones, with some not included. The sample has under 50,000 clones, 70% to 75% seen once. The sort gate was single viable CD3+CD4+CD8-CD45RO+ cells for memory CD4+ T cells. The source material was memory CD4+ T cells from blood. The receptors originated from an adult in good health and CMV-seropositive.

This clone appeared once. The chain joins TRBV11-2 to TRBJ2-3, with TRBD1 matching 8 bases. The CDR3 has 16 amino acids. CDR1 is SGHAT and CDR2 is FQNNGV in the germline V gene. Unmatched junction bases numbered 8, after V lost 6 bases and J lost 0 bases. The CDR3 coding sequence is TGTGCCAGCAGTGACATCGACAGGGGAAGCACAGATACGCAGTATTTT. Translation gives CASSDIDRGSTDTQYF.

The V call is TRBV7-8, the J call TRBJ1-2; TRBD1 is a possible D gene (5 bases). From germline, CDR1 is SGHVS and CDR2 FQNEAQ. The germline V and J ends were trimmed by 1 base and 8 bases, with 11 bases remaining between them. The CDR3 is 13 residues long. CDR3 in amino acids: CASSLGQGWGYTF. DNA for the CDR3: TGTGCCAGCAGCTTAGGGCAGGGATGGGGCTACACCTTC.

The CDR3: CASAYGANYGYTF. CDR3 coding DNA: TGTGCCAGCGCTTACGGGGCTAACTATGGCTACACCTTC. This sequence joins TRBV6-1 and TRBJ1-2; D not certain. Germline assignment: CDR1 MNHNS and CDR2 SASEGT. The CDR3 extends over 13 amino acids. Between the trimmed V and J ends, which lost 8 bases and 0 bases, there was a span of 10 bases.

The CDR3, as DNA: TGTGCCAGCAGCTTAGCGCATTCCGGGATAGAGACCCAGTACTTC. Translated: CASSLAHSGIETQYF. The genes are TRBV7-2 and TRBJ2-5; possible D gene TRBD2, 5 bases. The length of the CDR3 is 15 residues. CDR1 SGHTA and CDR2 FQGNSA come from the germline V gene. Trimming cost V 0 bases and J 4 bases, with 12 bases left between them.

The rearrangement uses TRBV29-1 and TRBJ2-7, with 10 bases matching TRBD2. Germline-derived CDR1 and CDR2 are SQVTM and ANQGSEA. This CDR3 is built from 17 residues. V lost 0 bases to trimming and J lost 7 bases; unmatched junction nucleotides: 15. CDR3 bases: TGCAGCGTTGAAGATGCGGCGGCGGCTAGCGGGGGCCAGGAGCAGTACTTC. Amino acid sequence: CSVEDAAAASGGQEQYF.

The genes are TRBV2 and TRBJ2-7, with TRBD1 as a possible D gene (7 bases). CDR1 SNHLY and CDR2 FYNNEI come from the germline V gene. CDR3 length equals 16 residues. The V gene lost 6 bases and the J gene lost 2 bases, with 20 bases spanning the gap. Here the CDR3 DNA reads TGTGCCAGCAGAGACAGGTCAGGGGGGTTACCCTACGAGCAGTACTTC. Translated, it gives CASRDRSGGLPYEQYF.